These 31 T cell receptor beta chains were sequenced from one sample in a study of blood T cells in healthy people across ages. Primed by a sample-barcoded 5' primer and a J-beta primer mix, a second PCR proceeded for 7 to 11 cycles. TCRdb redid the calling of the 5' RACE reads with MiXCR, one entry per CDR3 protein. The sample includes roughly 680,000 distinct CDR3 sequences, roughly half seen only once; the top ten take approximately 13%. The sequenced sample was blood. The receptors were gathered from a woman older than 75 in good health.

This clonotype was seen only once. The V gene is TRBV10-3, the J gene TRBJ1-4, with TRBD1 matching over 9 bases. Germline assignment: CDR1 ENHRY and CDR2 SYGVKD. Trimming removed 4 bases from V and 5 bases from J; junction bases left unmatched: 2. The CDR3 is 14 residues long. The CDR3 sequence: CAISVGTGNEKLFF. The CDR3, as DNA: TGTGCCATCAGTGTCGGGACAGGGAATGAAAAACTGTTTTTT.

The chain employs TRBV6-6 and TRBJ2-3; perhaps D is TRBD1 or TRBD2 (7 bases each). The CDR3 is 15 amino acids. The germline gives CDR1 MNHNY, CDR2 SVGAGI (reference sequence). Trimming shortened V by 5 bases and J by 4 bases, and 16 bases separated the two germline ends. The chain's CDR3 is CASSTRQGGADTQYF. The CDR3 DNA reads as TGTGCCAGCAGTACCCGACAGGGAGGGGCAGATACGCAGTATTTT.

Concerning this clonotype itself: This may arise from a read error, as a much more abundant clone is one base away. V and J are TRBV5-1 and TRBJ2-3, with D tentatively TRBD1 or TRBD2 (5 bases each). The germline V gene has CDR1 SGHRS and CDR2 YFSETQ. This CDR3 is 14 amino acids long. Trimming took 8 bases from V and 8 from J, leaving 21 bases between them. As DNA, the CDR3 is TGCGCCAGTAAAGACTCCTACTCAGGGAGTACGCAGTATTTT. Amino acid sequence: CASKDSYSGSTQYF.

The chain carries TRBV2 and TRBJ2-3; unclear D gene. This CDR3 is built from 12 residues. V was shortened by 3 bases and J by 5 bases, with 6 bases between the two germline ends. Germline lookup yields CDR1 SNHLY and CDR2 FYNNEI. The CDR3 reads CASSDKIDTQYF. The CDR3 bases are TGTGCCAGCAGTGATAAGATAGATACGCAGTATTTT.

The chain uses TRBV25-1 and TRBJ2-5; D is uncertain. The CDR3 sequence is 14 residues long. Between the trimmed V and J ends, which lost 2 bases and 5 bases, there was a span of 12 bases. Germline-derived CDR1 and CDR2 are MGHDK and SYGVNS. This CDR3 is CASSEEVRGETQYF. In DNA form, the CDR3 reads TGTGCCAGCAGTGAAGAGGTTAGAGGCGAGACCCAGTACTTC.

The chain employs TRBV7-9 and TRBJ1-4; 9 nucleotides align to TRBD1. The CDR3 has 14 amino acids. Germline V CDR1 and CDR2: SEHNR, FQNEAQ (reference sequence). The V and J ends lost 9 bases and 5 bases, in that order; junction bases with no gene match: 7. CDR3 sequence: CASGADRGNEKLFF. DNA for the CDR3: TGTGCCAGTGGTGCCGACAGGGGGAATGAAAAACTGTTTTTT.

The chain uses TRBV28 and TRBJ2-2; D gene uncertain. Per germline, CDR1 MDHEN and CDR2 SYDVKM. This CDR3 comprises 13 residues. The V end was cut by 7 bases, the J end by 6 bases, with 12 bases between. CDR3 residues: CASIGQSPGELFF. The CDR3 bases are TGTGCCAGCATAGGGCAATCTCCCGGGGAGCTGTTTTTT.

Worth noting for this clonotype: One end of the junction does not line up with germline, which may come from a read error. V and J are TRBV6-5 and TRBJ2-5; D gene unclear. CDR3 length: 13 residues. Per the germline V gene, CDR1 is MNHEY and CDR2 is SVGAGI. CDR3 loop: CASSRRIEETRYF. In nucleotides, the CDR3 is TGTGCTAGCAGTCGACGGATAGAAGAGACCCGGTACTTC.

In regard to this clonotype: This may come from a read error, since a much larger clone is one base off. The chain combines TRBV24-1 with TRBJ1-2; the D gene is possibly TRBD1 (5 bases). The CDR3 has 14 residues. Germline assignment: CDR1 KGHDR and CDR2 SFDVKD. The CDR3, as DNA: TGTGCCATCAGTGATGGGGCAGCGGATCCCCTCTACACCTTC. As protein: CAISDGAADPLYTF.

The table lists this clonotype with a few counts. CDR3 sequence (DNA): TGCGCCAGCAGCTTGGGCCTTACGGGGAGGGAGCTGTTTTTT. Translated, it gives CASSLGLTGRELFF. V usage is TRBV5-1 and J usage is TRBJ2-2; D might be TRBD2 (5 bases). This CDR3 is 14 amino acids long. The germline V and J ends were trimmed by 0 bases and 9 bases, with 12 bases remaining between them. Looked up from germline, CDR1 is SGHRS and CDR2 is YFSETQ.

This clonotype was detected many times. The V gene is TRBV9, the J gene TRBJ2-3; possibly TRBD2 for D (6 bases). The V end lost 5 bases, the J end lost 0 bases, and 16 bases lay between the germline ends. The germline V gene encodes CDR1 SGDLS and CDR2 YYNGEE. The CDR3 extends over 16 amino acids. CDR3 DNA sequence: TGTGCCAGCAGTCAAGCGAGGCGGGATAGCACAGATACGCAGTATTTT. It encodes CASSQARRDSTDTQYF. Full variable domain (outside the CDR3, taken from reference TRBV9 and TRBJ2-3): DSGVTQTPKHLITATGQRVTLRCSPRSGDLSVYWYQQSLDQGLQFLIQYYNGEERAKGNILERFSAQQFPDLHSELNLSSLELGDSALYFCASSQARRDSTDTQYFGPGTRLTVL.

A few counts support this clonotype. The rearrangement links TRBV5-1 to TRBJ2-1, with 14 bases matching TRBD2. The CDR3 has 16 residues. Germline trimming cut 2 bases from V and 8 bases from J; bases unmatched to any gene: 6. In germline, CDR1 is SGHRS, CDR2 YFSETQ. The CDR3, as DNA: TGCGCCAGCAGCTTTCCGGGACTAGCGGGAGTAGATGAGCAGTTCTTC. It yields the protein CASSFPGLAGVDEQFF.

The chain has TRBV6-1 and TRBJ2-7; TRBD2 might be the D (5 bases). CDR1 is MNHNS and CDR2 is SASEGT in the germline V gene. The CDR3 totals 14 residues. V lost 4 bases and J lost 0, with 10 bases in between. CDR3 loop: CASSVGGYSYEQYF. For the CDR3, the DNA is TGTGCCAGCAGTGTGGGCGGGTACTCCTACGAGCAGTACTTC.

In its sample, this clonotype was seen many times. The chain uses TRBV9 and TRBJ2-1; 7 nucleotides agree with TRBD2. With V trimmed by 0 bases and J by 4 bases, 7 bases remained unmatched. The CDR3 sequence is 16 residues long. Germline CDR1 reads SGDLS; CDR2 reads YYNGEE. CDR3 loop: CASSVGIASGYNEQFF. In nucleotides, the CDR3 is TGTGCCAGCAGCGTAGGGATAGCTAGCGGTTACAATGAGCAGTTCTTC.

This clonotype was detected ten times or more. The rearrangement uses TRBV7-3 and TRBJ2-3; weak D call: TRBD2 (6 bases). The CDR3 spans 16 residues. The germline V gene has CDR1 SGHTA and CDR2 FQGTGA. The V end lost 4 bases, the J end lost 2 bases, and 16 bases lay between the germline ends. CDR3 amino acids: CASSSQGAGYTDTQYF. CDR3 sequence (DNA): TGTGCCAGCAGCTCCCAGGGTGCGGGATACACAGATACGCAGTATTTT.

This clonotype was seen ten or more times. The chain uses TRBV5-1 and TRBJ2-7, with a weak D call TRBD1 (6 bases). With 7 bases removed from V and 2 bases from J, the gap between germline ends came to 19 bases. The CDR3 contains 15 residues. Germline CDR1 SGHRS, CDR2 YFSETQ. CDR3 region: CASRLNRDIPYEQYF. The CDR3 coding sequence is TGCGCCAGCCGGCTTAACAGGGATATTCCCTACGAGCAGTACTTC.

About this clonotype itself: A much more abundant neighbour one base away suggests this may be a read error. This chain links TRBV5-1 with TRBJ2-3; D is unclear. Germline CDR1 reads SGHRS; CDR2 reads YFSETQ. The CDR3 is made up of 14 amino acids. The V end lost 4 bases, the J end lost 5 bases, and 14 bases lay between the germline ends. Here the CDR3 DNA reads TGCGCCAGCAGCGCCTCCTCGAAGTTAGATACGCAGTATTTT. Amino acids: CASSASSKLDTQYF.

The chain uses TRBV20-1 and TRBJ2-2; 10 bases align to TRBD2. The germline V gene encodes CDR1 DFQATT and CDR2 SNEGSKA (reference sequence). J gave up 6 bases and V 6 bases, and 10 bases lay outside the gene matches. There are 15 residues in the CDR3. In DNA form, the CDR3 reads TGCAGTGCCCCTACCGGACTAGCGGTCGCCGGGGAGCTGTTTTTT. As protein: CSAPTGLAVAGELFF.

This clonotype appeared once. V gene TRBV4-1 combines with J gene TRBJ2-4; 9 nucleotides align to TRBD1. V gave up 4 bases and J gave up 1 base; unmatched junction bases: 14. The germline CDR1 and CDR2 sequences are MGHRA and YSYEKL. The CDR3 is 19 amino acids. The CDR3 is CASSRAGSQQGAAKNIQYF. The CDR3 DNA is TGCGCCAGCAGCCGAGCAGGCTCCCAACAGGGGGCTGCCAAAAACATTCAGTACTTC.

The table lists this clonotype with a count of one. The CDR3 region is CASSLSHPGEQYF. In nucleotides, the CDR3 is TGTGCCAGCAGCCTGTCCCACCCCGGCGAGCAGTACTTC. The J gene is TRBJ2-5, the V gene TRBV7-2; no firm D call. The J call may be mistaken, given a closer DNA end match to TRBJ2-7. Germline V lookup: CDR1 SGHTA, CDR2 FQGNSA. The CDR3 length is 13 residues.

This chain uses TRBV2 with TRBJ1-2; TRBD1 agrees at 7 bases. J was trimmed by 8 bases and V by 0 bases; bases with no gene match: 6. CDR1 is SNHLY and CDR2 is FYNNEI in the germline V gene. CDR3 length: 14 residues. The CDR3 sequence: CASSEAGTAGGYTF. CDR3 coding DNA: TGTGCCAGCAGTGAAGCGGGGACAGCAGGCGGCTACACCTTC.

This sequence joins TRBV27 and TRBJ1-2, with TRBD1 matching over 9 bases. V lost 5 bases and J lost 7; bases outside the gene matches: 8. This CDR3 region has 14 residues. The germline V gene encodes CDR1 MNHEY and CDR2 SMNVEV (reference sequence). The CDR3 sequence: CASSPTTGGGGYTF. The CDR3 coding sequence is TGTGCCAGCAGTCCAACCACAGGGGGCGGTGGCTACACCTTC.

The chain combines TRBV13 with TRBJ1-5, with D maybe TRBD1 (6 bases). CDR3 length: 15 residues. Trimming cost V 4 bases and J 5 bases, with 15 bases left between them. Germline CDR1 is PRHDT and CDR2 is FYEKMQ (reference sequence). CDR3: CASSSTQGRDQPQHF. The CDR3 DNA follows: TGTGCCAGCAGCTCGACACAGGGTCGCGATCAGCCCCAGCATTTT.

CDR3 in amino acids: CATRQAANTGELFF. The CDR3 nucleotides are TGTGCCACCAGGCAAGCGGCGAACACCGGGGAGCTGTTTTTT. The V and J genes are TRBV7-9 and TRBJ2-2; maybe TRBD2 (5 bases). The germline CDR1 and CDR2 sequences are SEHNR and FQNEAQ (reference sequence). The CDR3 runs to 14 residues. Deletions cut 10 bases from V and 0 bases from J, with 12 bases between.

The chain is built from TRBV4-2 and TRBJ2-3; perhaps TRBD2 as D (7 bases). CDR1 and CDR2 from the germline V gene are LGHNA and YNFKEQ. V was cut by 2 bases and J by 4 bases, with 13 bases left in between. The CDR3 covers 15 residues. The CDR3 sequence: CASSQWEGEADTQYF. The DNA of the CDR3 is TGTGCCAGCAGCCAATGGGAGGGGGAGGCAGATACGCAGTATTTT.

This clonotype appeared a few times. In DNA form, the CDR3 reads TGTGCCACCAGTGAGACACAGGGGGCCTTCTCCTACAATGAGCAGTTCTTC. Its translation is CATSETQGAFSYNEQFF. The V gene is TRBV24-1, the J gene TRBJ2-1, with 9 bases matching TRBD1. V gave up 4 bases and J gave up 0 bases; unmatched junction bases: 6. CDR1 and CDR2 from the germline V gene are KGHDR and SFDVKD. The CDR3 runs to 17 residues.

In regard to this clonotype: A read error may explain this, as a much larger clone is one base away. The chain couples TRBV11-2 to TRBJ2-5, with D tentatively TRBD1 or TRBD2 (6 bases each). V lost 8 bases to trimming and J lost 11 bases, with 21 bases between them. Germline lookup yields CDR1 SGHAT and CDR2 FQNNGV. CDR3 length: 13 residues. Here the CDR3 reads CASRNGGNNEQYF. CDR3 nucleotides: TGTGCCAGCCGAAACGGGGGCAACAATGAGCAGTACTTC.

In this sample, this clonotype turned up many times. The chain recombines TRBV28 with TRBJ2-1; TRBD2 is a possible D gene (6 bases). This CDR3 has 15 amino acids. Trimming pared 4 bases from V and 10 bases from J, leaving 20 bases between. Germline lookup yields CDR1 MDHEN and CDR2 SYDVKM. The CDR3 bases are TGTGCCAGCAGTTCACCCGGTTCCAGGACTACGGAGCAGTTCTTC. Its protein is CASSSPGSRTTEQFF. The variable domain in full, with the rest retrieved from reference TRBV28 and TRBJ2-1, is DVKVTQSSRYLVKRTGEKVFLECVQDMDHENMFWYRQDPGLGLRLIYFSYDVKMKEKGDIPEGYSVSREKKERFSLILESASTNQTSMYLCASSSPGSRTTEQFFGPGTRLTVL.

This clonotype appeared a single time. This chain uses TRBV7-2 with TRBJ2-1; 7 bases fit TRBD1. Germline V gene data show CDR1 as SGHTA and CDR2 as FQGNSA. The CDR3 loop spans 16 amino acids. Trimming cost V 5 bases and J 7 bases; bases outside gene matches: 14. The CDR3 DNA is TGTGCCAGCAGCACCTATGACAGGGTGAGTGGAAATGAGCAGTTCTTC. Protein sequence: CASSTYDRVSGNEQFF.

This clonotype occurred a few times. The J gene is TRBJ2-1, the V gene TRBV11-3, with 11 bases fitting TRBD1. The CDR3 length is 15 residues. CDR1 is SGHNT and CDR2 is YENEEA in the germline V gene. V dropped 3 bases and J dropped 6; count of bases not matched to a gene: 4. The CDR3 region is CASSLRGTGGNEQFF. CDR3 nucleotide sequence: TGTGCCAGCAGCTTGAGAGGGACAGGGGGCAATGAGCAGTTCTTC.

This clonotype showed up many times. The chain links TRBV7-2 to TRBJ2-1, with 9 positions matching TRBD2. The CDR3 is 15 amino acids. Trimming at V came to 5 bases and at J to 5 bases, leaving 7 bases not matched to a gene. The germline V gene has CDR1 SGHTA and CDR2 FQGNSA. Here the CDR3 reads CASSQSGGRNNEQFF. In nucleotides, the CDR3 is TGTGCCAGCAGCCAAAGCGGGGGGCGCAACAATGAGCAGTTCTTC.